The rows below give T cell receptor beta chains drawn from one sample of a study of T cell repertoires in cytomegalovirus infection. TCRdb ran MiXCR on the reads and lists one entry per CDR3 protein. The data show about 180,000 distinct CDR3 sequences, about 15% seen once. The sample comprised CD8+ T cells from PBMCs. These receptors originate from a human donor in good health (CMV status not recorded). Some clones in this sample may be carry-over from other donors' samples. CDR3s include the opening cysteine and the closing phenylalanine or tryptophan. The order of the fields is J gene, clone size, V gene, CDR3 protein. Rows give clone size only sometimes, using once, few, many, or a class for an expanded clone.

TRBJ1-1	few	TRBV12-3/TRBV12-4	CASSSPGGIHTEAFF
TRBJ2-7	.	TRBV25-1	CASSEYWTASYEQYF
TRBJ1-2	few	TRBV4-1	CASSHAGTGDGYTF
TRBJ2-7	few	TRBV28	CASSYRTSEQYEQYF
TRBJ2-3	few	TRBV7-9	CASSWTGGLADTQYF
TRBJ2-7	many	TRBV7-2	CASSTSSYEQYF
TRBJ2-5	few	TRBV27	CASSSVATGWETQYF
TRBJ1-1	.	TRBV6-2/TRBV6-3	CASRLAGMNTEAFF
TRBJ2-7	.	TRBV3-1	CASSRQRGPSYEQYF
TRBJ2-1	.	TRBV7-6	CASSSGGPSSYNEQFF
TRBJ2-1	.	TRBV27	CASSLGGLRIYYNEQFF
TRBJ2-7	few	TRBV6-5	CASSYTLSSSYEQYF
TRBJ1-4	few	TRBV7-9	CASNSLDSQTNEKLFF
TRBJ1-4	few	TRBV7-9	CASSRQGLNEKLFF
TRBJ2-7	few	TRBV6-2/TRBV6-3	CASSYLPGQDSYEQYF
TRBJ1-1	.	TRBV29-1	CSGVGKGQGVSGPSTEAFF
TRBJ1-2	.	TRBV6-5	CASSWDSLGRGYTF
TRBJ2-6	.	TRBV11-2	CASSLERASSGANVLTF
TRBJ2-7	.	TRBV29-1	CSAGQGTYEQYF
TRBJ2-1	few	TRBV20-1	CSARENNWTGVNEQFF
TRBJ2-3	few	TRBV10-1	CASSEWGSSTDTQYF
TRBJ2-1	few	TRBV7-8	CASSLASATLYNEQFF
TRBJ2-1	.	TRBV20-1	CSARDRDRGGSYNEQFF
TRBJ2-4	.	TRBV4-3	CASSSGTAKNIQYF